This TCR beta chain comes out of a study of breast tumors, draining lymph nodes, adjacent tissues. Regarding this clonotype: Its ends do not fully match the called genes, so a read error is possible.

Via MiXCR, TCRdb re-called the multiplex PCR reads, giving one row per CDR3 protein. The sample shows under 250,000 distinct CDR3 sequences, about 34% of them seen only once. Breast cancer patients provided tissue from their axillary draining lymph nodes. The CDR3 spans 14 residues. Germline V gene data show CDR1 as KGHSH and CDR2 as LQKENI. The V call is TRBV18, the J call TRBJ1-6; D is undetermined. This TCR came from a female donor with breast cancer. Some clones in this sample may be carry-over from other donors' samples. What was sequenced was axillary lymph node tissue. This CDR3 reads CASPPGGLNSPLHF. The DNA for the CDR3 is TGTGCCAGCCCACCCGGCGGATTAAATTCACCCCTCCACTTT.